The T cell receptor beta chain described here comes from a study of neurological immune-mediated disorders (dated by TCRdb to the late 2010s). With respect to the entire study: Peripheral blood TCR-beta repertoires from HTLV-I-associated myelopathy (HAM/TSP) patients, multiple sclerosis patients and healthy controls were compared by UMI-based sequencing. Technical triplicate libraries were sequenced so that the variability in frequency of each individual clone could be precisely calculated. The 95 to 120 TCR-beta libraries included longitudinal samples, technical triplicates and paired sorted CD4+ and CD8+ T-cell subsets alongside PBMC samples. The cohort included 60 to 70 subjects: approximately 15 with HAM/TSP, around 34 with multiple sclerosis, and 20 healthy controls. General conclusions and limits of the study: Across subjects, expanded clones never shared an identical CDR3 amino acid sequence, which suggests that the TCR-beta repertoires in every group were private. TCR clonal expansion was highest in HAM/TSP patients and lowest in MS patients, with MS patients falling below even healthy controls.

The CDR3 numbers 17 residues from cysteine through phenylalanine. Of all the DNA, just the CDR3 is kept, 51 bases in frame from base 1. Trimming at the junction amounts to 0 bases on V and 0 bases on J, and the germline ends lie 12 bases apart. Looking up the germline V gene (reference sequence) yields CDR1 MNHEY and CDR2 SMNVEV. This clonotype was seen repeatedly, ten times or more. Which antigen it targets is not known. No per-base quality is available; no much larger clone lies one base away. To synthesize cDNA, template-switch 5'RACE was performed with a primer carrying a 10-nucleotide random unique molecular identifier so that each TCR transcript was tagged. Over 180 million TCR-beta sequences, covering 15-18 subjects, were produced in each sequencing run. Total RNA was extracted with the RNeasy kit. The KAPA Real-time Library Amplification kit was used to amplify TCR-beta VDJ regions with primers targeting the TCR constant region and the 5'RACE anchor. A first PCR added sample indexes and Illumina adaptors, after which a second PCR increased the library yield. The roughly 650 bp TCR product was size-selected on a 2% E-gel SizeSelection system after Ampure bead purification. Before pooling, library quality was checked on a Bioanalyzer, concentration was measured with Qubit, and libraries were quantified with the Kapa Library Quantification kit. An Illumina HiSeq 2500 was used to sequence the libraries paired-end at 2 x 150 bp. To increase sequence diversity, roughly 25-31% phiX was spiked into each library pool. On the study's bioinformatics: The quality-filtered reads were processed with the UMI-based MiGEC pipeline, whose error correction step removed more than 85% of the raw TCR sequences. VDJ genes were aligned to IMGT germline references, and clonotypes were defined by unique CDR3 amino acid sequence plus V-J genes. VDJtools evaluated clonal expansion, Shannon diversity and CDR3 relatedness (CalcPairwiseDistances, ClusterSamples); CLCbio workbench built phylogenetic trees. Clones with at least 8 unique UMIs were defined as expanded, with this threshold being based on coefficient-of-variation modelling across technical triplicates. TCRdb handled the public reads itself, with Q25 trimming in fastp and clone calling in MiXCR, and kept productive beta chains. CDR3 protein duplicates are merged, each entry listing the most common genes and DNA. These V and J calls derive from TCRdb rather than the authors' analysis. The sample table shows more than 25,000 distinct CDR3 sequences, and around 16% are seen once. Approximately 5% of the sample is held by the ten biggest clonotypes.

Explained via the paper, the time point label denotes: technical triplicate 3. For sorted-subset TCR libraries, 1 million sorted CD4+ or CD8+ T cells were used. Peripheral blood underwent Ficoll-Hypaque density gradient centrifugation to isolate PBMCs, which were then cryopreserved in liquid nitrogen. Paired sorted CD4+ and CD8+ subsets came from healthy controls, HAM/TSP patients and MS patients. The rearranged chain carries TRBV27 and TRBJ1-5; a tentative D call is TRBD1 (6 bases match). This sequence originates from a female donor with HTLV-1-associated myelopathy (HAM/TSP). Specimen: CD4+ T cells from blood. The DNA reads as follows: TGTGCCAGCAGTTTATCACCTACAGGGTTTAGCAATCAGCCCCAGCATTTT. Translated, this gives CASSLSPTGFSNQPQHF.